The 30 T cell receptor beta chains listed next were all sequenced from one sample in a study of Graves' ophthalmopathy and Graves' hyperthyroidism. RNA served as the template for amplifying TCR beta CDR3 regions. First-round RT-PCR used HTBI primers; second-round multiplex PCR followed. TCRdb reprocessed the multiplex PCR reads with MiXCR, giving one entry per CDR3 protein. The profile shows over a million distinct CDR3 sequences, about 40% of them singletons. The sample taken for sequencing was peripheral blood or thyroid tissue (not recorded which). The receptors stem from an adult man with Graves' hyperthyroidism.

In this sample, this clonotype turned up a few times. The chain recombines TRBV6-5 with TRBJ2-2; no firm D call. The CDR3 has 18 amino acids. V shed 4 bases and J shed 3 bases, with 21 bases lying between them. Germline-derived CDR1 and CDR2 are MNHEY and SVGAGI. CDR3 sequence (DNA): TGTGCCAGCAGTTGGCGTGTATTGGTCGAGCGAGACACCGGGGAGCTGTTTTTT. This translates into CASSWRVLVERDTGELFF.

The V call is TRBV7-9, the J call TRBJ2-2; a weak D match, TRBD1 (6 bases). Germline CDR1 SEHNR, CDR2 FQNEAQ (reference sequence). Trimming removed 5 bases from V and 5 bases from J, with 21 bases in between. This CDR3 has 17 amino acids. The CDR3 DNA reads as TGTGCCAGCAGCCCCCGAACAGGGATCAGTGGTACCGGGGAGCTGTTTTTT. This sequence encodes CASSPRTGISGTGELFF.

This clonotype was observed a few times. The V call is TRBV7-9, the J call TRBJ2-2; TRBD1 is a possible D gene (6 bases). Deletions cut 11 bases from V and 4 bases from J, with 14 bases between. The CDR3 is 13 residues long. Looked up from germline, CDR1 is SEHNR and CDR2 is FQNEAQ (reference sequence). For the CDR3, the DNA is TGTGCCCCAGGGGTGAGGAGCACCGGGGAGCTGTTTTTT. Translated: CAPGVRSTGELFF.

CDR3 sequence: CASSLGPGGWAFF. The CDR3 DNA reads as TGTGCCAGCAGCTTAGGCCCGGGGGGTTGGGCTTTCTTT. The chain combines TRBV7-8 with TRBJ1-1; TRBD1 is a possible D gene (5 bases). V was cut by 1 base and J by 11 bases, with 14 bases left in between. The CDR3 has 13 residues. Germline lookup yields CDR1 SGHVS and CDR2 FQNEAQ.

This clonotype was observed at least ten times. V and J are TRBV4-2 and TRBJ1-2, with a weak D call TRBD1 (5 bases). The CDR3 contains 14 residues. V dropped 0 bases and J dropped 2 bases, with 7 bases sitting between them. Per the germline V gene, CDR1 is LGHNA and CDR2 is YNFKEQ. CDR3 sequence (DNA): TGTGCCAGCAGCCAAGAGGGGGGGAACTATGGCTACACCTTC. It yields the protein CASSQEGGNYGYTF.

A remark on this clonotype: This may be a read error: a much more frequent sequence differs by one nucleotide. Given the absence of the conserved phenylalanine or tryptophan at the CDR3 end, a read error is likely. The gene calls are TRBV20-1 and TRBJ2-7, with TRBD1 identical over 10 bases. With 3 bases clipped from V and 3 bases from J, the junction kept 5 bases outside the gene matches. Germline V gene data show CDR1 as DFQATT and CDR2 as SNEGSKA (reference sequence). CDR3 length: 14 amino acids. CDR3 sequence reads: CSASDRDRGYEQYS. The CDR3 DNA follows: TGCAGTGCTAGCGACAGGGACAGGGGCTACGAGCAGTACTCC.

The J gene is TRBJ2-2, the V gene TRBV12-3 or TRBV12-4, with a weak D call TRBD1 (5 bases). CDR3 size: 14 residues. The V end lost 6 bases, the J end lost 2 bases, and 10 bases lay between the germline ends. The DNA of the CDR3 is TGTGCCAGCAGGAGGACAACCAACACCGGGGAGCTGTTTTTT. Amino acid sequence: CASRRTTNTGELFF.

This clonotype was found a few times. This chain uses TRBV13 with TRBJ2-7; 9 bases fit TRBD1. The germline V gene encodes CDR1 PRHDT and CDR2 FYEKMQ (reference sequence). The CDR3 spans 14 residues. The J segment lost 7 bases and the V segment lost 5 bases, leaving 9 bases of the junction unmatched. The CDR3, as DNA: TGTGCCAGCAGCCCGAGGACAGGGGACCCGGAGCAGTACTTC. It translates to CASSPRTGDPEQYF. The full variable domain, completed using reference TRBV13 and TRBJ2-7, is AAGVIQSPRHLIKEKRETATLKCYPIPRHDTVYWYQQGPGQDPQFLISFYEKMQSDKGSIPDRFSAQQFSDYHSELNMSSLELGDSALYFCASSPRTGDPEQYFGPGTRLTVT.

This clonotype was counted only a few times. The chain employs TRBV12-3 or TRBV12-4 and TRBJ2-7, with 9 bases that match TRBD1. The CDR3 runs to 15 residues. V lost 6 bases and J lost 0; bases outside the gene matches: 6. CDR3 bases: TGTGCCAGCAGCCGGACAGGGGACAGCTCCTACGAGCAGTACTTC. Protein: CASSRTGDSSYEQYF.

This clonotype was detected ten times or more. This chain connects TRBV7-9 to TRBJ1-1; D might be TRBD1 (6 bases). The V gene's germline CDR1 is SEHNR and CDR2 FQNEAQ (reference sequence). The V end was cut by 5 bases, the J end by 8 bases, with 18 bases between. This CDR3 is built from 14 residues. CDR3 nucleotides: TGTGCCAGCAGCCGTAAAGAGAGGACAGCCGAAGCTTTCTTT. Translating it yields CASSRKERTAEAFF.

The rearrangement joins TRBV5-4 to TRBJ2-5, with D possibly TRBD1 on 6 matching bases. CDR1 SGHNT and CDR2 YYREEE come from the germline V gene (reference sequence). V lost 2 bases and J lost 4, with 15 bases in between. The CDR3 sequence is 15 residues long. The CDR3 region is CASSFGRGAAETQYF. CDR3 nucleotide sequence: TGTGCCAGCAGCTTTGGCAGGGGTGCTGCAGAGACCCAGTACTTC. Full variable domain (remainder filled in from reference TRBV5-4 and TRBJ2-5): ETGVTQSPTHLIKTRGQQVTLRCSSQSGHNTVSWYQQALGQGPQFIFQYYREEENGRGNFPPRFSGLQFPNYSSELNVNALELDDSALYLCASSFGRGAAETQYFGPGTRLLVL.

This clonotype was seen many times. This chain links TRBV20-1 with TRBJ1-3, with D uncertain. V lost 5 bases to trimming and J lost 0 bases, with 8 bases between them. This CDR3 has 13 amino acids. Germline V gives CDR1 DFQATT, CDR2 SNEGSKA (reference sequence). CDR3 bases: TGCAGTGCTCGCTCCGGCTCTGGAAACACCATATATTTT. Encoded protein: CSARSGSGNTIYF.

This clonotype was observed many times. This sequence joins TRBV10-3 and TRBJ1-5, with D unresolved. V lost 7 bases and J lost 4, with 11 bases in between. Germline CDR1 is ENHRY and CDR2 is SYGVKD. The CDR3 has 13 residues. DNA of the CDR3: TGTGCCATCACCCCGTCGGGAAATCAGCCCCAGCATTTT. Amino acids: CAITPSGNQPQHF.

V usage is TRBV7-8 and J usage is TRBJ2-5, with D maybe TRBD2 (6 bases). Looked up from germline, CDR1 is SGHVS and CDR2 is FQNEAQ. This CDR3 is built from 14 residues. V lost 2 bases to trimming and J lost 9 bases, with 16 bases between them. The CDR3 region has the DNA TGTGCCAGCAGCTTACCTGGGGGGTATCAGCCCCAGTACTTC. Translating it yields CASSLPGGYQPQYF.

This chain connects TRBV12-3 or TRBV12-4 to TRBJ2-2; possibly TRBD2 for D (6 bases). Trimming cost V 6 bases and J 6 bases, with 14 bases left between them. The CDR3 contains 14 residues. CDR3 in amino acids: CASRTSRDSGELFF. CDR3 bases: TGTGCCAGCAGAACCTCCCGGGACTCCGGGGAGCTGTTTTTT.

At least ten counts were recorded for this clonotype. For the CDR3, the DNA is TGTGCCAGCAGGCTAGGGACAGGGGGTGTGAGCGAGGAGACCCAGTACTTC. Amino acids: CASRLGTGGVSEETQYF. This chain links TRBV12-3 or TRBV12-4 with TRBJ2-5, with 11 bases aligning to TRBD1. The ends lost 6 bases at V and 5 bases at J; junction bases unmatched: 14. The CDR3 is 17 amino acids.

This clonotype came up many times. This chain connects TRBV6-5 to TRBJ1-5; D might be TRBD1 (5 bases). Looked up from germline, CDR1 is MNHEY and CDR2 is SVGAGI. The CDR3 totals 15 residues. V was clipped by 2 bases and J by 0 bases, with 8 bases between them. The CDR3 loop reads CASSYTGSSNQPQHF. The CDR3 nucleotides read TGTGCCAGCAGTTACACAGGATCTAGCAATCAGCCCCAGCATTTT.

The chain recombines TRBV11-2 with TRBJ2-7; D is uncertain. This CDR3 has 15 amino acids. V was cut by 4 bases and J by 4 bases, with 17 bases left in between. CDR1 SGHAT and CDR2 FQNNGV come from the germline V gene. CDR3 DNA sequence: TGTGCCAGCAGCTCACAAACGGGCGATGGGTACGAGCAGTACTTC. This codes for CASSSQTGDGYEQYF.

This clonotype was recorded many times. The rearrangement joins TRBV7-9 to TRBJ1-1, with 7 nucleotides matching TRBD1. From germline, CDR1 is SEHNR and CDR2 FQNEAQ (reference sequence). This CDR3 is 15 amino acids long. V was clipped by 2 bases and J by 3 bases; unmatched bases: 6. The DNA for the CDR3 is TGTGCCAGCAGCTTATTAGGCAGGGGGGACACTGAAGCTTTCTTT. This gives the protein CASSLLGRGDTEAFF.

This clonotype was recorded many times. The V call is TRBV10-3, the J call TRBJ2-7, with TRBD1 matching over 12 bases. The CDR3 is made up of 14 amino acids. Germline values: CDR1 ENHRY, CDR2 SYGVKD. J lost 5 bases, V lost 9 bases, and 8 bases had no gene match. CDR3 protein: CAMNQGTGGNEQYF. CDR3 nucleotides: TGTGCCATGAACCAGGGGACAGGGGGCAACGAGCAGTACTTC.

This clonotype was detected ten times or more. This chain joins TRBV9 and TRBJ1-2, with D hard to call. The germline gives CDR1 SGDLS, CDR2 YYNGEE. The CDR3 has 13 amino acids. V lost 0 bases, J lost 4 bases, and 7 bases lay in between. The CDR3 DNA follows: TGTGCCAGCAGCGTAGGGGATAGCTATGGCTACACCTTC. This codes for CASSVGDSYGYTF.

To note about this clonotype: A much larger clone differs from this one at a single base, so this may be a read error. The CDR3, as DNA: TGTGCCAGTAGTATCTCCCGACAGGGCAATTCACTCCTCCACTTT. As protein: CASSISRQGNSLLHF. The chain joins TRBV19 to TRBJ1-6; TRBD1 matches 7 bases. The CDR3 loop spans 15 amino acids. Germline V gene data show CDR1 as LNHDA and CDR2 as SQIVND (reference sequence).

The chain carries TRBV11-2 and TRBJ2-7, with D maybe TRBD2 (6 bases). There are 14 residues in the CDR3. The V gene lost 8 bases and the J gene lost 3 bases, with 17 bases spanning the gap. The germline V gene has CDR1 SGHAT and CDR2 FQNNGV. CDR3 protein: CASSHPPGDYEQYF. The CDR3, as DNA: TGTGCCAGCTCCCACCCGCCGGGGGACTACGAGCAGTACTTC.

This clonotype was seen at least ten times. The genes are TRBV6-1 and TRBJ2-5; the D gene could be TRBD1 or TRBD2 (5 bases each). Germline assignment: CDR1 MNHNS and CDR2 SASEGT. With 8 bases removed from V and 5 bases from J, the gap between germline ends came to 15 bases. The CDR3 is 13 residues long. CDR3 region: CASGAGRSETQYF. The DNA for the CDR3 is TGTGCCAGCGGAGCAGGGAGATCGGAGACCCAGTACTTC.

J is TRBJ2-7 and V is TRBV5-1; 8 positions agree with TRBD2. With V trimmed by 7 bases and J by 1 base, 7 bases remained unmatched. The germline gives CDR1 SGHRS, CDR2 YFSETQ. CDR3 length: 14 residues. The CDR3 DNA reads TGCGCCAGCGCCATCGGGAGGGTATCCTACGAGCAGTACTTC. It yields the protein CASAIGRVSYEQYF.

This clonotype was found many times. The V and J genes are TRBV9 and TRBJ1-3; no firm D call. V was cut by 3 bases and J by 0 bases, with 10 bases left in between. The CDR3 has 15 amino acids. Germline V lookup: CDR1 SGDLS, CDR2 YYNGEE. CDR3 protein: CASSAGEGSGNTIYF. The CDR3 nucleotides read TGTGCCAGCAGCGCCGGCGAGGGCTCTGGAAACACCATATATTTT. The variable domain in full, with the rest retrieved from reference TRBV9 and TRBJ1-3, is DSGVTQTPKHLITATGQRVTLRCSPRSGDLSVYWYQQSLDQGLQFLIQYYNGEERAKGNILERFSAQQFPDLHSELNLSSLELGDSALYFCASSAGEGSGNTIYFGEGSWLTVV.

This clonotype was seen at least ten times. The rearrangement links TRBV7-8 to TRBJ2-5, with 8 bases fitting TRBD2. The CDR3 covers 16 residues. Trimming at V came to 3 bases and at J to 2 bases, leaving 8 bases not matched to a gene. Germline V gives CDR1 SGHVS, CDR2 FQNEAQ. The CDR3 DNA reads TGTGCCAGCAGCTTTACGGGGGGGGTCGGTCAAGAGACCCAGTACTTC. This encodes CASSFTGGVGQETQYF.

There are many counts of this clonotype. The chain carries TRBV15 and TRBJ2-5; D call uncertain. V lost 0 bases and J 4 bases, leaving 6 bases between the germline ends. This CDR3 spans 13 amino acids. Germline CDR1 reads LNHNV; CDR2 reads YYDKDF (reference sequence). The CDR3 sequence: CATSRDSVETQYF. In nucleotides, the CDR3 is TGTGCCACCAGCAGAGATTCGGTAGAGACCCAGTACTTC.

This clonotype was observed a few times. The chain combines TRBV13 with TRBJ1-1, with D hard to call. In germline, CDR1 is PRHDT, CDR2 FYEKMQ (reference sequence). CDR3 length: 15 residues. Trimming stripped 0 bases from V and 5 bases from J, with 13 bases between. CDR3 sequence: CASSLGYTPTTEAFF. As DNA, the CDR3 is TGTGCCAGCAGCTTAGGATACACCCCAACAACTGAAGCTTTCTTT. The full variable domain, rest sourced from reference TRBV13 and TRBJ1-1, is AAGVIQSPRHLIKEKRETATLKCYPIPRHDTVYWYQQGPGQDPQFLISFYEKMQSDKGSIPDRFSAQQFSDYHSELNMSSLELGDSALYFCASSLGYTPTTEAFFGQGTRLTVV.

This clonotype has ten or more counts. CDR3 residues: CATTTGSSYEQYF. CDR3 bases: TGTGCCACTACGACAGGATCATCCTACGAGCAGTACTTC. The V and J genes are TRBV19 and TRBJ2-7, with D perhaps TRBD1 (6 bases). The CDR3 loop spans 13 amino acids. The germline V gene encodes CDR1 LNHDA and CDR2 SQIVND (reference sequence). Trimming took off 10 bases at V and 1 base at J, with 14 bases between the two ends. Filled out from reference TRBV19 and TRBJ2-7, the complete variable domain reads DGGITQSPKYLFRKEGQNVTLSCEQNLNHDAMYWYRQDPGQGLRLIYYSQIVNDFQKGDIAEGYSVSREKKESFPLTVTSAQKNPTAFYLCATTTGSSYEQYFGPGTRLTVT.